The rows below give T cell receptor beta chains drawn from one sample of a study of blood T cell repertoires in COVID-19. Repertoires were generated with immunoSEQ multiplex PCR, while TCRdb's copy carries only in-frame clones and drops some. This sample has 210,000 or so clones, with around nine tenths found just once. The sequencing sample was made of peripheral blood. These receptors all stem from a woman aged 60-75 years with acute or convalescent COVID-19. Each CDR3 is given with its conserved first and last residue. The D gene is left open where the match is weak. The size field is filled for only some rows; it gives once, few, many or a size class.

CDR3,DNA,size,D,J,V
CASSPSNSRGPYQQYF,TGTGCCAGCTCACCGTCAAATTCCCGAGGCCCCTACCAGCAGTACTTC,-,-,TRBJ2-7,TRBV18
CASSPGAGGISETQYF,TGTGCCAGCAGCCCTGGGGCCGGGGGGATTTCAGAGACCCAGTACTTC,-,TRBD2,TRBJ2-5,TRBV7-2
CAWSQVYARSEQYF,TGTGCCTGGAGTCAGGTATATGCCAGATCCGAGCAGTACTTC,-,-,TRBJ2-7,TRBV30
CASSPQGRGEAFF,TGTGCCAGCAGTCCGCAGGGGAGAGGTGAAGCTTTCTTT,-,-,TRBJ1-1,TRBV12-3/TRBV12-4
CASSQTDSRQPQHF,TGTGCCAGCAGCCAGACAGATAGTCGCCAGCCCCAGCATTTT,-,-,TRBJ1-5,TRBV27
CASNPGRRNEQYF,TGTGCCAGCAATCCAGGGCGCAGAAACGAGCAGTACTTC,-,-,TRBJ2-7,TRBV2
CASRRRGDSVEQFF,TGTGCCAGTCGGCGGCGGGGGGATTCAGTTGAGCAGTTCTTC,once,TRBD2,TRBJ2-1,TRBV19
CASSVVSGTSTYNEQFF,TGTGCCAGCAGCGTAGTCTCCGGGACTAGTACCTACAATGAGCAGTTCTTC,-,TRBD2,TRBJ2-1,TRBV9
CASSPQVISNQPQHF,TGTGCCAGTAGCCCGCAGGTGATTAGCAATCAGCCCCAGCATTTT,-,-,TRBJ1-5,TRBV19
CASSYRGGQPQHF,TGTGCCAGCAGTTACAGGGGTGGACAGCCCCAGCATTTT,-,-,TRBJ1-5,TRBV6-2/TRBV6-3
CASSLRGTGEVVSGYTF,TGTGCCAGCAGCCTGAGAGGGACAGGGGAAGTGGTAAGTGGCTACACCTTC,-,TRBD1,TRBJ1-2,TRBV5-6
CASSGQGAGTEAFF,TGCGCCAGCAGCGGACAGGGGGCAGGGACTGAAGCTTTCTTT,-,TRBD1,TRBJ1-1,TRBV5-1